This TCR beta chain emerged from a study of CD8+ T cells in alopecia areata listed by TCRdb under 2018. With respect to the entire study: To study T cell clonal expansion in alopecia areata, the researchers applied high-throughput TCRbeta sequencing to both the C3H/HeJ mouse model and human patients. The RNA source kit depended on sample type: the PAXgene miRNA kit for fixed scalp, the miRNeasy kit for PBMCs, and the RNeasy kit for mouse skin. On the human side, TCRbeta sequencing was run on scalp tissue and on sorted CD4+ and CD8+ peripheral blood T cells from healthy controls and from alopecia areata patients with either patchy or totalis/universalis disease. Scalp clonality was compared among normal scalp (n=4), patchy alopecia areata scalp (n=8), and alopecia totalis/universalis scalp (n=8). Amplification of TCRbeta CDR3 regions was done by immunoSEQ multiplex PCR using 35 Vbeta forward primers and 13 Jbeta reverse primers.

To note about this clone: Its antigen is unknown. No per-base quality is available; no much larger clone lies one base away.

CD4+ cells from 4 to 6 biomarker-study patients were further sorted into CD25+CD127- cells. Lesional scalp punch biopsies and peripheral blood were collected from alopecia areata patients. After PBMCs were isolated by density centrifugation and stained for CD3, CD4 and CD8, a FACSAria was used to sort CD4+ and CD8+ T cells. The untreated alopecia areata patients were recruited through a multicenter biomarker study. Points the paper makes about the study in general: Shared TCR sequences between patients were less evident than in mice, which may be partly attributable to HLA diversity in the patient population. Unlike mouse skin, where gammadelta T cells dominate, normal human skin contains resident alphabeta T cells that get sequenced too, which complicates analysis of the scalp TCR repertoire. Lesional scalp, especially in alopecia totalis/universalis, showed higher clonality and more expanded CD8+ clones than normal scalp, suggesting antigenic drive.

CDR1 MNHNS and CDR2 SASEGT are derived from the germline V gene. At the junction V is shortened by 5 bases and J by 1 base; bases outside the gene matches: 3. The CDR3 spans 14 residues, from the cysteine through the phenylalanine. CDR3 DNA only is kept here, 42 bases in frame from base 1. Library preparation used the immunoSEQ multiplex PCR assay. For TCR sequencing, RNA was extracted from every sample and reverse transcribed into cDNA to serve as template. First-strand cDNA was synthesized with SuperScript III using a 2:1 mix of oligo-dT and random hexamers. A synthetic immune receptor repertoire was used to assess amplification bias, and residual bias was removed computationally. The authors' pipeline ran thus. Raw reads were preprocessed for error removal, and CDR3 was defined according to IMGT conventions as running from the conserved cysteine to phenylalanine. Clonality was computed as 1 minus the Shannon entropy, with the entropy normalized by log2 of the number of productive unique TCRs. CD4 or CD8 identity of scalp clones was inferred by cross-referencing scalp TCRbeta sequences with sorted blood CD4 and CD8 repertoires. As stored in TCRdb, this immuneACCESS dataset retains in-frame rearrangements with V and J assigned. A fraction of the clones does not appear; measured against another copy, unresolved V genes explain less than half of the discrepancy, and the remainder lacks a known reason. That table furnishes V, J and clone size, whereas the DNA furnished D and trimming. This sample comprises 37,000 or so clones, over 50% of them detected only once. The top ten hold approximately 2% of the sample.

The clonotype was recovered from a human donor with alopecia areata. The V gene is TRBV6-1 and the J gene is TRBJ2-7, with 9 middle bases fitting TRBD2. Source material: CD4+ Tregs sorted from blood. The bases read TGTGCCAGCAGTTCTAGCGGGGCTTCCTACGAGCAGTACTTC. This translates into CASSSSGASYEQYF.